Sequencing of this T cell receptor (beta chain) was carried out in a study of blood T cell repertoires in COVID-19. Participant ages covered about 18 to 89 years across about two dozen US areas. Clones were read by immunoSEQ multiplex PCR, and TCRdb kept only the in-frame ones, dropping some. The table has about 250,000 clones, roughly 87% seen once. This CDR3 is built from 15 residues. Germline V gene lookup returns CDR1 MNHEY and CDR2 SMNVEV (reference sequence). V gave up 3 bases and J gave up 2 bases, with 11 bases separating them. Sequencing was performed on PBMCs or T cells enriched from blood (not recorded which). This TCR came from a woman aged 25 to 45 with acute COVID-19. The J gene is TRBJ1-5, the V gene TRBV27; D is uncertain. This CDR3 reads CASSLTWERNQPQHF. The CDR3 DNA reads TGTGCCAGCAGTTTGACGTGGGAGCGCAATCAGCCCCAGCATTTT.